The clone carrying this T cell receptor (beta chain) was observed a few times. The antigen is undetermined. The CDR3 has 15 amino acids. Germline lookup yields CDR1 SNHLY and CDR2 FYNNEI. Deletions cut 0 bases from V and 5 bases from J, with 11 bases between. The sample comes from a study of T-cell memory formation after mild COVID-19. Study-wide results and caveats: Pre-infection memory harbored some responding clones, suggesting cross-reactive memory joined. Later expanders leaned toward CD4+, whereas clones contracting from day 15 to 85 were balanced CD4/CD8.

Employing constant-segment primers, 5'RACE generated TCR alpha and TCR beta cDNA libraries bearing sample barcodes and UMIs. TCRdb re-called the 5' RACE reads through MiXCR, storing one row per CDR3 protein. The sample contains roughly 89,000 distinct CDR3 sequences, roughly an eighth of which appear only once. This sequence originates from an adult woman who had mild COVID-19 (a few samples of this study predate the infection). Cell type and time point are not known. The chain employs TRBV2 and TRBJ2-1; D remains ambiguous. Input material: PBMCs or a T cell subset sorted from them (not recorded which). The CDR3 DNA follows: TGTGCCAGCAGTGAAGCGAGTTCCCCGAACAATGAGCAGTTCTTC. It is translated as CASSEASSPNNEQFF.